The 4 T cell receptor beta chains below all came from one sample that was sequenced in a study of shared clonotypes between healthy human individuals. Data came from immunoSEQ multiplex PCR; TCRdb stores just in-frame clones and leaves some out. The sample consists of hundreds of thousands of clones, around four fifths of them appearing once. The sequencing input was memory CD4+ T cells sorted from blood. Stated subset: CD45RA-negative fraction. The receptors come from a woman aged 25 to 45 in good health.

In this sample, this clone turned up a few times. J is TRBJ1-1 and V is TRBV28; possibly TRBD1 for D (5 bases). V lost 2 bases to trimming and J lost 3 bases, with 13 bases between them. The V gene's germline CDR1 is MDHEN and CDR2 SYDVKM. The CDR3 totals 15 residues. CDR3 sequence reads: CASSLPSGGYTEAFF. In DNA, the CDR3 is TGTGCCAGCAGTTTACCCTCTGGGGGGTACACTGAAGCTTTCTTT.

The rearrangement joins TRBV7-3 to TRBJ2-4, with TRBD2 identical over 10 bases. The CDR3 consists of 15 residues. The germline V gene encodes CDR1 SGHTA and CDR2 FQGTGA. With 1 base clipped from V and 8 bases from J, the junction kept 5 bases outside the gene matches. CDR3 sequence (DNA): TGTGCCAGCAGCTTAAGCCCTAGCGGGAGCGACATTCAGTACTTC. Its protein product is CASSLSPSGSDIQYF.

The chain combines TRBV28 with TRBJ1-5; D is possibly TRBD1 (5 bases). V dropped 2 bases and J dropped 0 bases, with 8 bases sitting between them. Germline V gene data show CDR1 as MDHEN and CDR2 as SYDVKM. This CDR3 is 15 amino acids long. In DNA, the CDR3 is TGTGCCAGCAGTTTACCCAGGGCTAGCAATCAGCCCCAGCATTTT. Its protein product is CASSLPRASNQPQHF.

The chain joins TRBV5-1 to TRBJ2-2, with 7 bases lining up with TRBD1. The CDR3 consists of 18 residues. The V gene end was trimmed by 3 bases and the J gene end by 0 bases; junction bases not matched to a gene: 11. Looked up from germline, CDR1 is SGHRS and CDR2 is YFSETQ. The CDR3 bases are TGCGCCAGCAGCTCTTGGACAGGTTTGGGTTCGAACACCGGGGAGCTGTTTTTT. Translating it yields CASSSWTGLGSNTGELFF.